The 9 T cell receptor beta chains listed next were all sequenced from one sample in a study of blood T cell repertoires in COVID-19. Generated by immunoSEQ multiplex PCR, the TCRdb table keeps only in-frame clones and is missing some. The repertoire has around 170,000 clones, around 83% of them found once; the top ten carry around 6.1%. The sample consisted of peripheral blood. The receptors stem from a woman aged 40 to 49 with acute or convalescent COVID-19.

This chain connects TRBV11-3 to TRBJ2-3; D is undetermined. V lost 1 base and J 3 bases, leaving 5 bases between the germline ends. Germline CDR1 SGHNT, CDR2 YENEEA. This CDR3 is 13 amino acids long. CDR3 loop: CASSLVPTDTQYF. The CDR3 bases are TGTGCCAGCAGCTTAGTTCCTACAGATACGCAGTATTTT.

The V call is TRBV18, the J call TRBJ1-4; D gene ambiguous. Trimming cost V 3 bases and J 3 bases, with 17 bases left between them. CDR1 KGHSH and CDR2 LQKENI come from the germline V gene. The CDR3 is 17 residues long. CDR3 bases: TGTGCCAGCTCACCCACCCTGGCAGGCGCGTCTAATGAAAAACTGTTTTTT. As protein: CASSPTLAGASNEKLFF.

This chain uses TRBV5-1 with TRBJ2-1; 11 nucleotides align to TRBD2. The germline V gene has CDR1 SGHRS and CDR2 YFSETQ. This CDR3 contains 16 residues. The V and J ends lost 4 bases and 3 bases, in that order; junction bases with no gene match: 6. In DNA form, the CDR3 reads TGCGCCAGCAGCGAGTTGGGGACTAGCGGCTACAATGAGCAGTTCTTC. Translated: CASSELGTSGYNEQFF.

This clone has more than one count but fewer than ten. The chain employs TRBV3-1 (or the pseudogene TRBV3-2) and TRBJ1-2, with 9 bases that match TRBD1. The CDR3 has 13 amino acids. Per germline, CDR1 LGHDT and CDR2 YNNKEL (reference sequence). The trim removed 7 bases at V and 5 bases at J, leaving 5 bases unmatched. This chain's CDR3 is CASTGTGLYGYTF. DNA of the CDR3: TGTGCCAGCACTGGGACAGGGCTTTATGGCTACACCTTC.

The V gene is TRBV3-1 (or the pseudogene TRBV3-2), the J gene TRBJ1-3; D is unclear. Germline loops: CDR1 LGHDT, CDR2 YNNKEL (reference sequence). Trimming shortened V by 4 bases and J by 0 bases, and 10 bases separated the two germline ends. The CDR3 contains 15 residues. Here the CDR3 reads CASSLSGSSGNTIYF. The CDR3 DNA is TGTGCCAGCAGCCTGTCAGGTAGCTCTGGAAACACCATATATTTT.

The CDR3 spells CASSQGPDSPYEQYF. The DNA of the CDR3 is TGTGCCAGCAGCCAAGGACCCGACAGTCCCTACGAGCAGTACTTC. The genes are TRBV3-1 (or the pseudogene TRBV3-2) and TRBJ2-7; possibly TRBD1 for D (5 bases). The ends were cut back, 1 base at V and 2 bases at J, with 12 bases in the middle. This CDR3 comprises 15 residues. Germline V gene data show CDR1 as LGHDT and CDR2 as YNNKEL (reference sequence).

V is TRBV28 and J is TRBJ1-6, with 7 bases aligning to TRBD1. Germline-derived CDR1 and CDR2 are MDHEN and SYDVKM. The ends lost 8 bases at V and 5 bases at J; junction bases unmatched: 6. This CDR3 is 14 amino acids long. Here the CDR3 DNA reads TGTGCCAGCCGAACAGGGGAGGATAATTCACCCCTCCACTTT. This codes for CASRTGEDNSPLHF.

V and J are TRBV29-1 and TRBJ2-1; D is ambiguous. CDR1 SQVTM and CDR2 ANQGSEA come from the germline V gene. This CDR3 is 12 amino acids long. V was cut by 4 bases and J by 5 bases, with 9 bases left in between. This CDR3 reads CSVGRLDNEQFF. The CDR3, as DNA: TGCAGCGTTGGCCGACTGGACAATGAGCAGTTCTTC.

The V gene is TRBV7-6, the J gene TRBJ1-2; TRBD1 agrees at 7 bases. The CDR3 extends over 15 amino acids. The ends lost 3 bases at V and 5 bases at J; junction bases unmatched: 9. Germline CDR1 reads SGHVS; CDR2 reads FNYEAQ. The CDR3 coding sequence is TGTGCCAGCAGCTTGGGACCGGGACAGACTTATGGCTACACCTTC. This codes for CASSLGPGQTYGYTF. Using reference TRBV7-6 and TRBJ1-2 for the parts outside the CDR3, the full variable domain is GAGVSQSPRYKVTKRGQDVALRCDPISGHVSLYWYRQALGQGPEFLTYFNYEAQQDKSGLPNDRFSAERPEGSISTLTIQRTEQRDSAMYRCASSLGPGQTYGYTFGSGTRLTVV.